This TCR beta chain was sequenced in a study of graft-versus-host responses after intestinal transplantation listed by TCRdb under 2021. Looking at the study overall: The transplants that recipients received were multivisceral, liver-intestinal, or isolated intestinal. After intestinal transplantation, graft-versus-host and host-versus-graft alloreactive T cell clones were followed in the graft, circulation and bone marrow using bulk TCR-beta CDR3 sequencing. Alloreactive clones were identified by sequencing pre-transplant mixed lymphocyte reaction products and comparing them with unstimulated pre-transplant donor and recipient T cells. Instead of going to the commercial service, samples from a few later patients were sequenced in-house on an Illumina MiSeq and processed with MiXCR. A cohort of 24 intestinal transplant recipients, including one retransplant, was enrolled, and a few patients lacking pretransplant specimens were excluded. A peak of at least 4% donor T cells among recipient peripheral blood mononuclear cells was the definition used for donor T cell macrochimerism. Anti-thymocyte globulin induction was given to all recipients, followed by maintenance tacrolimus and steroids for approximately three years. Here is what the overall study found, with its caveats: The conclusions were limited by the relatively low number and heterogeneity of the intestinal transplant patients. Early after transplant, peak levels of circulating GvH clones were associated with declines in HvG clones. GvH clones turned up in recipient bone marrow, with some appearing earlier in ileal mucosa or blood, a pattern consistent with an intestinal mucosal origin. In patients with donor T cell macrochimerism, the allografts had high GvH to HvG T cell clonal ratios.

This clone was seen more than once but under ten times. Its antigen specificity is not known. No quality values exist for individual bases; no much larger clone is one base distant. Via the germline V gene, CDR1 is MNHEY and CDR2 SVGAGI. The CDR3 covers 15 residues, taking in both the cysteine and the phenylalanine. Left in the record is the CDR3 DNA by itself, 45 bases read in frame from the first base. Trimming takes 5 bases off V and 2 bases off J; junction bases not matched to a gene: 7. The time point label, read with the paper, signifies: cells obtained before transplantation from donor or recipient. CD3+CD4+ and CD3+CD8+ populations were FACS-sorted from unstimulated pre-transplant donor and recipient cells taken from spleen or lymph nodes. The library was made by the immunoSEQ multiplex PCR assay. For most patients, genomic DNA was isolated with the Qiagen DNeasy Blood and Tissue Kit and shipped frozen to Adaptive Biotechnologies for TCR sequencing. High-throughput TCR-beta CDR3 sequencing of genomic DNA from most patients was performed by Adaptive Biotechnologies. As for the authors' bioinformatics: TCR sequencing data were retrieved from Adaptive's ImmunoSEQ software for around 18 patients, whereas a few other patients were processed with MiXCR and VDJtools. To correct CD4 versus CD8 sorting errors, sequences present in both subsets at a frequency ratio below 5:1 were removed. CDR3 nucleotide sequences shared by donor and recipient were removed because the origin of these sequences could not be assigned. To be classed as alloreactive, a clone needed at least 2-fold expansion over unstimulated cells and a minimum CFSE-low frequency of 0.002% (template counts) or 0.001% (read counts). Clones detected in sequenced pre-transplant spleen, lymph node, or MLR CFSE-low populations of the donor or recipient were defined as mappable. The cumulative frequency of alloreactive clones was calculated as a percentage of all sequences, weighted by copy number. TCRdb holds this immuneACCESS table with in-frame rearrangements only. Some clones are missing; in checked studies, unresolved V genes explain under half, and the rest has no known cause. The V and J calls and the clone size are those of that table, but D and trimming were determined from the DNA. The sample table contains roughly 100,000 clones; only one count was recorded for less than 90% of them. The top ten clonotypes cover roughly 1% of the sample.

The sample consisted of unstimulated CD4+ T cells sorted from spleen or lymph node cells, taken before intestinal transplant. The clonotype originates from a human donor who received an intestinal transplant. In this chain, TRBV6-5 is recombined with TRBJ2-7, with 9 bases in between that match TRBD2. The bases are TGTGCCAGCAGTCCACCGGGACTAGCAACCTACGAGCAGTACTTC. This translates into CASSPPGLATYEQYF.